This entry describes one T cell receptor (beta chain). No antigen is known for it. This sample is drawn from a study of shared clonotypes between healthy human individuals. Background on the study: Each donor's CD4 naive and CD4 memory cells filled three plates apiece, CD8 naive two, and CD8 memory one. Study conclusions and caveats: Estimated richness values were generally larger in naive subsets than in memory subsets. The study drew on few donors, limiting represented genetic and exposure-history diversity.

Source study methods: Filtering differed, since immunoSEQ gave only junction sequences and no quality scores. Generated by immunoSEQ multiplex PCR, the TCRdb table keeps only in-frame clones and is missing some. Clonal size and the V and J genes are those of that table, whereas D and trimming came from the DNA. Among around 2,000,000 clones listed, over 85% were seen once. With 6 bases removed from V and 3 bases from J, the gap between germline ends came to 17 bases. The CDR3 contains 15 residues. From germline, CDR1 is LGHNT and CDR2 FRNRAP. This TCR came from a man aged 18 to 29 in good health. The chain combines TRBV12-5 with TRBJ1-2, with a weak D call TRBD1 (6 bases). Specimen: naive CD4+ T cells sorted from blood. Subset here: CD45RA+ positively selected. CDR3 nucleotide sequence: TGTGCTAGTGGCCTCCCCTACAGGGACGACTATGGCTACACCTTC. Protein: CASGLPYRDDYGYTF.